Each of the 9 T cell receptor beta chains below was sequenced from the same sample in a study of persistence of HIV-infected CD4 T cells. The stimulus was lysate of CMV-infected fibroblasts, around 11 ug/mL. Memory cells lacking CD40L and CD69 with high CD45RO were sorted. No cognate antigen is known for these TCRs. This was the immunoSEQ version 4 assay in survey mode. Assay: immunoSEQ multiplex PCR; the TCRdb copy retains only in-frame clones and omits some. The table shows over 25,000 clones, with around 82% occurring only once. Sequencing was performed on CD4+ T cells sorted from PBMCs after approximately 19-hour stimulation, taken from a patient who received antiretroviral therapy. Receptors were obtained from an adult man with HIV who was CMV-seropositive.

The chain is built from TRBV5-1 and TRBJ1-6; 8 nucleotides line up with TRBD1. V lost 0 bases to trimming and J lost 8 bases; unmatched junction nucleotides: 4. Germline V gene data show CDR1 as SGHRS and CDR2 as YFSETQ. The CDR3 sequence is 15 residues long. For the CDR3, the DNA is TGCGCCAGCAGCTTGGCCAGGGGGCTTGATTCACCCCTCCACTTT. Amino acids: CASSLARGLDSPLHF.

DNA for the CDR3: TGTGCCACCAGCAGCAGATACAGGGAAAGCAATCAGCCCCAGCATTTT. Translating gives CATSSRYRESNQPQHF. The rearrangement joins TRBV15 to TRBJ1-5; weak D call: TRBD1 (6 bases). The V end was cut by 3 bases, the J end by 1 base, with 13 bases between. The CDR3 has 16 amino acids. The germline CDR1 and CDR2 sequences are LNHNV and YYDKDF (reference sequence).

The chain is built from TRBV6-5 and TRBJ2-1, with 10 positions matching TRBD1. This CDR3 has 15 amino acids. Trimming took 7 bases from V and 8 from J; bases not matched to a gene: 11. CDR1 and CDR2 from the germline V gene are MNHEY and SVGAGI. CDR3 coding DNA: TGTGCCAGCATAGACGGGAGGACAGGGGGTTATGAGCAGTTCTTC. This encodes CASIDGRTGGYEQFF.

The chain recombines TRBV28 with TRBJ2-7, with a possible D match to TRBD2 (6 bases). This CDR3 has 13 residues. V lost 6 bases and J 4 bases, leaving 13 bases between the germline ends. Germline assignment: CDR1 MDHEN and CDR2 SYDVKM. The CDR3 reads CASRPPGVYEQYF. The CDR3 DNA reads TGTGCCAGCAGACCCCCGGGGGTTTACGAGCAGTACTTC.

The rearrangement links TRBV28 to TRBJ1-3, with D hard to call. V gave up 2 bases and J gave up 1 base, with 12 bases separating them. In germline, CDR1 is MDHEN, CDR2 SYDVKM. The CDR3 is made up of 16 amino acids. DNA of the CDR3: TGTGCCAGCAGTTTACTGAAGGGCCCTTCTGGAAACACCATATATTTT. Amino acids: CASSLLKGPSGNTIYF. Using reference TRBV28 and TRBJ1-3 for the parts outside the CDR3, the full variable domain is DVKVTQSSRYLVKRTGEKVFLECVQDMDHENMFWYRQDPGLGLRLIYFSYDVKMKEKGDIPEGYSVSREKKERFSLILESASTNQTSMYLCASSLLKGPSGNTIYFGEGSWLTVV.

The chain recombines TRBV6-4 with TRBJ2-7; TRBD2 matches 7 bases. The CDR3 runs 12 residues. Germline CDR1 MRHNA, CDR2 SNTAGT. Trimming removed 0 bases from V and 12 bases from J; junction bases left unmatched: 5. This CDR3 is CASSDSRGVLYF. CDR3 bases: TGTGCCAGCAGTGACTCTCGGGGGGTTCTGTACTTC.

CDR3 in DNA: TGTGCCAGCAGCTTCCCCGGGCCCCGAGGGAGCTACACCTTC. Translated, it gives CASSFPGPRGSYTF. The gene calls are TRBV7-2 and TRBJ1-2; D is unclear. The CDR3 has 14 residues. Germline assignment: CDR1 SGHTA and CDR2 FQGNSA. Deletions cut 3 bases from V and 9 bases from J, with 17 bases between. Full variable domain (outside the CDR3, taken from reference TRBV7-2 and TRBJ1-2): GAGVSQSPSNKVTEKGKDVELRCDPISGHTALYWYRQSLGQGLEFLIYFQGNSAPDKSGLPSDRFSAERTGGSVSTLTIQRTQQEDSAVYLCASSFPGPRGSYTFGSGTRLTVV.

The genes are TRBV7-8 and TRBJ2-3; 12 bases align to TRBD2. Trimming cost V 5 bases and J 14 bases; bases outside gene matches: 8. CDR1 is SGHVS and CDR2 is FQNEAQ in the germline V gene. CDR3 size: 13 residues. The CDR3 region is CASSVSSGGDPYF. The CDR3, as DNA: TGTGCCAGCAGCGTATCTAGCGGGGGGGATCCGTATTTT.

This chain links TRBV5-1 with TRBJ2-5, with TRBD2 as a possible D gene (6 bases). In germline, CDR1 is SGHRS, CDR2 YFSETQ. V gave up 0 bases and J gave up 4 bases, with 10 bases separating them. The CDR3 loop spans 14 amino acids. CDR3 protein: CASSLARGTETQYF. The CDR3 coding sequence is TGCGCCAGCAGCTTGGCCCGGGGGACAGAGACCCAGTACTTC.